Each of the 22 T cell receptor beta chains below was sequenced from the same sample in a study of CD8 T cells in Susac syndrome. RNA amounts of about 0.45 to 1 ug underwent reverse transcription with random hexamers. Each CDR3 protein gets one entry after TCRdb re-called the immunoSEQ multiplex PCR reads with MiXCR. The sample carries some 450,000 distinct CDR3 sequences, approximately 85% recorded once. The sequenced sample was CD8+ T cells from PBMCs. All receptors come from a human donor with multiple sclerosis.

The chain couples TRBV11-2 to TRBJ2-3; 9 nucleotides match TRBD2. Unmatched junction bases numbered 1, after V lost 8 bases and J lost 7 bases. The CDR3 covers 11 residues. Germline values: CDR1 SGHAT, CDR2 FQNNGV. CDR3 DNA sequence: TGTGCCAGCGCGGGGGGGAATACGCAGTATTTT. Translation: CASAGGNTQYF.

The rearrangement links TRBV4-2 to TRBJ2-1, with D possibly matching TRBD1 (6 bases). Germline V gives CDR1 LGHNA, CDR2 YNFKEQ. The V end lost 1 base, the J end lost 4 bases, and 11 bases lay between the germline ends. There are 15 residues in the CDR3. CDR3 sequence (DNA): TGTGCCAGCAGCCAAGGGGAAGGGGGTTACAATGAGCAGTTCTTC. Its protein is CASSQGEGGYNEQFF.

The gene calls are TRBV7-9 and TRBJ2-5; D perhaps matches TRBD2 (6 bases). Germline CDR1 is SEHNR and CDR2 is FQNEAQ (reference sequence). Trimming stripped 4 bases from V and 5 bases from J, with 20 bases between. This CDR3 comprises 16 residues. This CDR3 is CASSSRDSGFRETQYF. The DNA for the CDR3 is TGTGCCAGCAGCTCCCGGGACTCCGGGTTTAGGGAGACCCAGTACTTC. The full variable domain, rest sourced from reference TRBV7-9 and TRBJ2-5, is DTGVSQNPRHKITKRGQNVTFRCDPISEHNRLYWYRQTLGQGPEFLTYFQNEAQLEKSRLLSDRFSAERPKGSFSTLEIQRTEQGDSAMYLCASSSRDSGFRETQYFGPGTRLLVL.

Note on this clonotype: The junction and the germline gene differ at one end; a read error may be behind it. CDR3 DNA: TGCGCCAGCAGCCACTTTGGGGGTCCCTACGATGAGCAGTTCTTC. This translates into CASSHFGGPYDEQFF. This sequence joins TRBV5-1 and TRBJ2-1, with D perhaps matching TRBD1 or TRBD2 (5 bases each). Germline V gene lookup returns CDR1 SGHRS and CDR2 YFSETQ. There are 15 residues in the CDR3.

The genes are TRBV7-2 and TRBJ1-5; D may be TRBD1 (5 bases). The V gene lost 7 bases and the J gene lost 12 bases, with 13 bases spanning the gap. The germline gives CDR1 SGHTA, CDR2 FQGNSA. CDR3 length: 11 amino acids. CDR3: CASIGAGLQHF. In DNA form, the CDR3 reads TGTGCCAGCATTGGGGCAGGTCTCCAGCATTTT.

The rearrangement joins TRBV28 to TRBJ1-1, with D unclear. There are 13 residues in the CDR3. The V gene lost 6 bases and the J gene lost 5 bases, with 13 bases spanning the gap. In germline, CDR1 is MDHEN, CDR2 SYDVKM. CDR3 region: CASSSRLGTEAFF. CDR3 DNA sequence: TGTGCCAGCAGCTCCAGACTCGGGACTGAAGCTTTCTTT.

This clonotype was picked up one time. The chain has TRBV28 and TRBJ2-2; 10 nucleotides agree with TRBD1. With V trimmed by 6 bases and J by 6 bases, 13 bases remained unmatched. The CDR3 totals 17 residues. Looked up from germline, CDR1 is MDHEN and CDR2 is SYDVKM. The CDR3 bases are TGTGCCAGCAGACAACGACCGGGACAGGGGCGTCCCGGGGAGCTGTTTTTT. Protein: CASRQRPGQGRPGELFF. The entire variable domain, with the rest obtained from reference TRBV28 and TRBJ2-2, is as follows: DVKVTQSSRYLVKRTGEKVFLECVQDMDHENMFWYRQDPGLGLRLIYFSYDVKMKEKGDIPEGYSVSREKKERFSLILESASTNQTSMYLCASRQRPGQGRPGELFFGEGSRLTVL.

The V call is TRBV28, the J call TRBJ1-6, with 8 bases lining up with TRBD1. The trim removed 7 bases at V and 3 bases at J, leaving 5 bases unmatched. This CDR3 is 15 amino acids long. Germline CDR1 is MDHEN and CDR2 is SYDVKM. CDR3 sequence: CASIVDRDYNSPLHF. DNA of the CDR3: TGTGCCAGCATTGTGGACAGGGACTATAATTCACCCCTCCACTTT.

This chain uses TRBV7-2 with TRBJ1-1, with D unresolved. The germline V gene encodes CDR1 SGHTA and CDR2 FQGNSA. The CDR3 spans 14 residues. V was cut by 5 bases and J by 1 base, with 11 bases left in between. The CDR3 region is CASSTAPGNTEAFF. The CDR3 DNA follows: TGTGCCAGCAGCACAGCCCCGGGGAACACTGAAGCTTTCTTT.

This clonotype was seen only once. The chain links TRBV6-5 to TRBJ1-1; D unresolved. The CDR3 is made up of 14 amino acids. V was pared by 6 bases and J by 2 bases, with 13 bases between. In germline, CDR1 is MNHEY, CDR2 SVGAGI. CDR3 sequence: CASSPFGINTEAFF. For the CDR3, the DNA is TGTGCCAGCAGCCCCTTCGGGATAAACACTGAAGCTTTCTTT.

The V call is TRBV4-1, the J call TRBJ2-7; D is unclear. CDR1 is MGHRA, CDR2 YSYEKL, per germline. The CDR3 has 13 residues. V was cut by 2 bases and J by 2 bases, with 7 bases left in between. CDR3 DNA: TGCGCCAGCAGCCAAACCGTTGCCTACGAGCAGTACTTC. This encodes CASSQTVAYEQYF.

The chain recombines TRBV28 with TRBJ1-5; D uncertain. Deletions cut 7 bases from V and 7 bases from J, with 23 bases between. CDR1 is MDHEN and CDR2 is SYDVKM in the germline V gene. This CDR3 contains 16 residues. The CDR3 reads CASIGSKEQAGQPQHF. The DNA for the CDR3 is TGTGCCAGCATAGGGTCGAAGGAGCAGGCAGGACAGCCCCAGCATTTT.

The rearrangement joins TRBV12-3 or TRBV12-4 to TRBJ2-1, with TRBD2 matching over 9 bases. V shed 4 bases and J 4 bases; nucleotides not matched to a gene: 8. CDR3 size: 16 residues. CDR3 nucleotides: TGTGCCAGCAGTTCTCCTAGCGGGGCCAGATACAATGAGCAGTTCTTC. Translation: CASSSPSGARYNEQFF.

The chain couples TRBV6-2 or TRBV6-3 to TRBJ1-4; D call uncertain. V was shortened by 6 bases and J by 8 bases, with 13 bases between the two germline ends. This CDR3 comprises 13 residues. CDR1 is MNHEY, CDR2 SVGEGT, per germline. The CDR3 is CASSSGPREKLFF. The CDR3 nucleotides are TGTGCCAGCAGCTCCGGGCCAAGAGAAAAACTGTTTTTT.

The V call is TRBV5-5, the J call TRBJ2-7; D might be TRBD1 or TRBD2, each matching 5 bases. Between the trimmed V and J ends, which lost 4 bases and 3 bases, there was a span of 17 bases. CDR3 size: 15 residues. CDR1 is SGHKS, CDR2 YYEKEE, per germline (reference sequence). CDR3 amino acids: CASSPGTDFSYEQYF. As DNA, the CDR3 is TGTGCCAGCAGCCCCGGGACCGATTTTAGCTACGAGCAGTACTTC.

J is TRBJ1-1 and V is TRBV30; the D is unclear. The length of the CDR3 is 17 residues. Germline V gives CDR1 GTSNPN, CDR2 SVGIG (reference sequence). V was shortened by 0 bases and J by 7 bases, with 24 bases between the two germline ends. The CDR3 DNA is TGTGCCTGGAGTGTACAACTTCGGAGGACCGCCATTGTTGAAGCTTTCTTT. Protein product: CAWSVQLRRTAIVEAFF.

This chain joins TRBV7-9 and TRBJ2-7; unclear D gene. The CDR3 is 13 amino acids. Trimming left V 5 bases short and J 0 bases short, with 8 bases between. Germline lookup yields CDR1 SEHNR and CDR2 FQNEAQ (reference sequence). DNA of the CDR3: TGTGCCAGCAGCCCTGTGAACTCCTACGAGCAGTACTTC. Translated, it gives CASSPVNSYEQYF. The full variable domain, with the rest looked up from reference TRBV7-9 and TRBJ2-7, is DTGVSQNPRHKITKRGQNVTFRCDPISEHNRLYWYRQTLGQGPEFLTYFQNEAQLEKSRLLSDRFSAERPKGSFSTLEIQRTEQGDSAMYLCASSPVNSYEQYFGPGTRLTVT.

In DNA, the CDR3 is TGTGCCAGCAGTTACCGAGCCAATGAGCAGTTCTTC. Translated: CASSYRANEQFF. The V call is TRBV6-5, the J call TRBJ2-1, with unresolved D. The CDR3 has 12 amino acids. V was cut by 2 bases and J by 6 bases, with 5 bases left in between. Germline-derived CDR1 and CDR2 are MNHEY and SVGAGI.

The chain employs TRBV30 and TRBJ1-2; TRBD1 is a possible D gene (5 bases). The germline gives CDR1 GTSNPN, CDR2 SVGIG (reference sequence). The V end lost 3 bases, the J end lost 0 bases, and 14 bases lay between the germline ends. The CDR3 is 15 amino acids. The CDR3 loop is CAWSGTNTANYGYTF. DNA of the CDR3: TGTGCCTGGAGCGGGACCAACACTGCTAACTATGGCTACACCTTC.

The chain employs TRBV19 and TRBJ2-1; TRBD2 agrees at 10 bases. The CDR3 has 15 amino acids. The V gene end was trimmed by 5 bases and the J gene end by 7 bases; junction bases not matched to a gene: 8. Germline assignment: CDR1 LNHDA and CDR2 SQIVND (reference sequence). The CDR3 loop is CASSARGTSENEQFF. CDR3 in DNA: TGTGCCAGTAGTGCCCGCGGGACTAGCGAAAATGAGCAGTTCTTC.

This clonotype was observed a handful of times. The rearrangement links TRBV6-1 to TRBJ2-7; the match to TRBD1 covers 8 bases. The CDR3 spans 14 residues. Germline CDR1 reads MNHNS; CDR2 reads SASEGT. V was clipped by 6 bases and J by 5 bases; unmatched bases: 9. CDR3 sequence (DNA): TGTGCCAGCAGCAACCCCAGGGGGCTGAACGAGCAGTACTTC. As protein: CASSNPRGLNEQYF.

Only one count was recorded for this clonotype. The chain is built from TRBV6-5 and TRBJ2-1; 8 bases agree with TRBD2. CDR1 MNHEY and CDR2 SVGAGI come from the germline V gene. There are 17 residues in the CDR3. V gave up 0 bases and J gave up 0 bases; unmatched junction bases: 4. CDR3 nucleotide sequence: TGTGCCAGCAGTTACTCTCCCAGCGGGGGCTCCTACAATGAGCAGTTCTTC. This gives the protein CASSYSPSGGSYNEQFF.